The text below deals with one T cell receptor (beta chain). Profiling relied on immunoSEQ multiplex PCR, and the TCRdb table lists in-frame clones only, not all of them. The table shows 150,000 or so clones, with 70% to 90% occurring only once. Assignment of participants to cohorts was predicated upon participant-reported clinical history. This sample was included in a study of blood T cell repertoires in COVID-19. Across the study: Samples representing acute and convalescent COVID-19 were sourced from the United States, Italy and Spain. PBMCs, B-cell-depleted T cells, or T cells were the source of the cDNA or gDNA that made up the material.

The CDR3 length is 13 residues. Germline V gene sequence: CDR1 SQVTM, CDR2 ANQGSEA. The V gene end was trimmed by 6 bases and the J gene end by 3 bases; junction bases not matched to a gene: 5. The receptor's source is a woman aged 45-65 years who had recovered from COVID-19. V and J are TRBV29-1 and TRBJ2-5, with 9 bases that match TRBD1. Source material: PBMCs or T cells enriched from blood (not recorded which). CDR3 sequence reads: CSVHRGLKETQYF. CDR3 sequence (DNA): TGCAGCGTCCACAGGGGGCTCAAAGAGACCCAGTACTTC.